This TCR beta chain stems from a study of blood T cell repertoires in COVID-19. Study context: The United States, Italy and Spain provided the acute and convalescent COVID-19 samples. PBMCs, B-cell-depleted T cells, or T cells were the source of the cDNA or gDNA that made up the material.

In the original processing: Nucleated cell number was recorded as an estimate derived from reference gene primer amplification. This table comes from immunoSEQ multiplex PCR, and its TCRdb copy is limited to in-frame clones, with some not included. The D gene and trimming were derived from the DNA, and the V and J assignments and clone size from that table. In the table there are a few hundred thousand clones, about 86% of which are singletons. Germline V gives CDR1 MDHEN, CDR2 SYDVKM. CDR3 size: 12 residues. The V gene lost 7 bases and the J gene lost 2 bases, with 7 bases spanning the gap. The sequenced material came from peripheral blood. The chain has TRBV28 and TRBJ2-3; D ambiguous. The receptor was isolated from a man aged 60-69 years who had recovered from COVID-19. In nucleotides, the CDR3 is TGTGCCAGCACCTACCCCACAGATACGCAGTATTTT. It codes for CASTYPTDTQYF.